This is a list of T cell receptor beta chains from one sample in a study of cytomegalovirus exposure and HLA in healthy donors. Assay: immunoSEQ multiplex PCR; the TCRdb copy retains only in-frame clones and omits some. Altogether 150,000 to 200,000 clones are present, roughly 9.5% being singletons, with the ten largest covering approximately 1.4%. The sample consisted of PBMCs. These receptors originate from a woman between 25 and 40 years old in good health and CMV-seropositive. Each CDR3 is given with its conserved first and last residue. D genes are given only for firm matches. Size tells how often a clone was seen (once, few, many) or the class of an expanded clone, and some rows leave it out.

CDR3 protein,CDR3 DNA,clone size,CDR3 length,V gene,D gene,J gene
CASSFRDRVGLRTPYYGYTF,TGTGCCAGCAGCTTTCGGGACAGGGTTGGACTCCGGACTCCTTACTATGGCTACACCTTC,few,20,TRBV11-3,TRBD1,TRBJ1-2
CASSESRRGLTIYF,TGTGCCAGCAGTGAGAGCCGACGGGGACTCACCATATATTTT,NA,14,TRBV2,NA,TRBJ1-3
CASSESQGRGSNTQYF,TGCGCCAGCAGTGAGTCCCAAGGGAGGGGGTCCAATACGCAGTATTTT,NA,16,TRBV10-1,NA,TRBJ2-3
CAISEEQGTEAFF,TGTGCCATCAGTGAGGAGCAGGGCACTGAAGCTTTCTTT,few,13,TRBV10-3,NA,TRBJ1-1
CASSQTTGRDIQYF,TGTGCCAGCAGCCAAACGACAGGGCGGGACATTCAGTACTTC,NA,14,TRBV14,TRBD1,TRBJ2-4
CASSVGVSGQPYEQYF,TGTGCCAGCAGCGTAGGGGTTTCGGGACAACCCTACGAGCAGTACTTC,NA,16,TRBV9,NA,TRBJ2-7
CSARYDRWQFF,TGCAGTGCTAGATACGACAGGTGGCAGTTCTTC,NA,11,TRBV20-1,NA,TRBJ2-1
CASSPLTNRDSTFGYTF,TGTGCCAGCTCACCACTGACCAACAGGGATAGCACTTTTGGCTACACCTTC,few,17,TRBV18,NA,TRBJ1-2
CASSVVGGLGNEKLFF,TGTGCCAGCAGCGTAGTAGGGGGTCTCGGTAATGAAAAACTGTTTTTT,few,16,TRBV9,NA,TRBJ1-4
CASAGGRRTEAFF,TGCGCCAGCGCCGGAGGGAGGCGCACTGAAGCTTTCTTT,NA,13,TRBV4-1,NA,TRBJ1-1
CATSRDRGGQPQHF,TGTGCCACCAGCAGGGACAGGGGAGGTCAGCCCCAGCATTTT,few,14,TRBV15,TRBD1,TRBJ1-5
CASSPGQGRSEQFF,TGTGCCAGCAGTCCCGGACAGGGGCGGAGTGAGCAGTTCTTC,few,14,TRBV28,TRBD1,TRBJ2-1
CASKTGGLDNEKLFF,TGCGCCAGCAAGACAGGGGGCTTGGATAATGAAAAACTGTTTTTT,few,15,TRBV10-2,TRBD1,TRBJ1-4
CAWTMDRPNEQFF,TGTGCCTGGACCATGGACAGGCCCAATGAGCAGTTCTTC,NA,13,TRBV30,TRBD1,TRBJ2-1
CASRDLSVVNTEAFF,TGTGCCAGTAGAGACCTCAGCGTCGTGAACACTGAAGCTTTCTTT,few,15,TRBV19,NA,TRBJ1-1
CASGGLQGDEQYF,TGCGCCAGCGGCGGGTTACAGGGGGACGAGCAGTACTTC,NA,13,TRBV5-1,TRBD1,TRBJ2-7
CASSLSGREYEQYF,TGTGCCAGCAGCCTTAGCGGGAGAGAGTACGAGCAGTACTTC,NA,14,TRBV4-2,TRBD2,TRBJ2-7
CASSLEGGADYGYTF,TGTGCCAGCAGCTTAGAAGGGGGGGCGGACTATGGCTACACCTTC,few,15,TRBV7-9,NA,TRBJ1-2
CASSFYGDTGELFF,TGTGCCAGCAGCTTCTACGGAGACACCGGGGAGCTGTTTTTT,few,14,TRBV5-8,NA,TRBJ2-2
CSVENSYGYTF,TGCAGCGTTGAGAACAGCTATGGCTACACCTTC,NA,11,TRBV29-1,NA,TRBJ1-2
CASSVRKRGSYEQYF,TGTGCCAGCTCCGTGAGGAAGCGGGGTTCCTACGAGCAGTACTTC,NA,15,TRBV5-4,TRBD2,TRBJ2-7
CASSLRTGIYNGQFF,TGTGCCAGCAGCTTAAGGACAGGGATCTACAATGGGCAGTTCTTC,few,15,TRBV7-8,TRBD1,TRBJ2-1
CASSFPGRVNEQFF,TGTGCCAGCAGCTTTCCCGGGAGGGTCAATGAGCAGTTCTTC,NA,14,TRBV11-2,TRBD2,TRBJ2-1
CASSYSLSDREAEAFF,TGTGCCAGCAGTTACTCCCTCTCAGACAGGGAGGCTGAAGCTTTCTTT,few,16,TRBV6-5,TRBD1,TRBJ1-1
CASSTPSGRYNEQFF,TGTGCCAGCAGTACCCCTAGCGGGAGGTACAATGAGCAGTTCTTC,few,15,TRBV6-5,TRBD2,TRBJ2-1
CASSLDPFSANTEAFF,TGTGCCAGCAGCTTAGATCCCTTCAGCGCGAACACTGAAGCTTTCTTT,few,16,TRBV11-2,NA,TRBJ1-1
CASRLTATANTGELFF,TGTGCCAGCAGACTAACGGCTACCGCGAACACCGGGGAGCTGTTTTTT,few,16,TRBV27,NA,TRBJ2-2
CASSLAGGINEQYF,TGTGCCAGCAGCTTAGCCGGGGGAATCAACGAGCAGTACTTC,few,14,TRBV7-9,NA,TRBJ2-7
CASSQGRQVPINEQFF,TGCGCCAGCAGCCAAGGGCGACAGGTACCAATCAATGAGCAGTTCTTC,few,16,TRBV4-1,NA,TRBJ2-1
CASSQRLALSSYNEQFF,TGCGCCAGCAGCCAACGACTAGCTCTGAGCTCCTACAATGAGCAGTTCTTC,few,17,TRBV4-1,TRBD2,TRBJ2-1
CSAREGDRAFF,TGCAGTGCTAGAGAGGGGGACAGAGCTTTCTTT,few,11,TRBV20-1,TRBD1,TRBJ1-1
CASSLRGETQYF,TGTGCCAGCAGCTTGAGGGGGGAGACCCAGTACTTC,NA,12,TRBV5-4,NA,TRBJ2-5
CASSLVGGAGGTEAFF,TGCGCCAGCAGCTTGGTAGGGGGCGCCGGGGGCACTGAAGCTTTCTTT,few,16,TRBV5-1,TRBD1,TRBJ1-1
CASSLGSGIWNEQFF,TGTGCCAGCAGCCTGGGTAGCGGGATCTGGAATGAGCAGTTCTTC,NA,15,TRBV6-1,TRBD2,TRBJ2-1
CASSLGIRGSPYEQYF,TGCGCCAGCAGCTTGGGGATAAGGGGGTCACCCTACGAGCAGTACTTC,few,16,TRBV5-1,NA,TRBJ2-7
CASSQDYGSSYNEQFF,TGCGCCAGCAGCCAAGATTACGGGAGCTCCTACAATGAGCAGTTCTTC,NA,16,TRBV4-1,NA,TRBJ2-1
CASSQGQIAGVLYNEQFF,TGCGCCAGCAGCCAAGGCCAGATAGCGGGAGTTCTATACAATGAGCAGTTCTTC,few,18,TRBV4-1,TRBD2,TRBJ2-1
CASGTSGSTTDTQYF,TGTGCCAGCGGAACTAGCGGGAGTACTACAGATACGCAGTATTTT,NA,15,TRBV7-9,TRBD2,TRBJ2-3
CASTLDAGNYGYTF,TGCGCCAGCACCCTCGACGCGGGTAACTATGGCTACACCTTC,few,14,TRBV5-1,NA,TRBJ1-2
CASSLASGSQDTQYF,TGCGCCAGCAGCTTGGCTAGCGGGAGTCAAGATACGCAGTATTTT,NA,15,TRBV5-1,TRBD2,TRBJ2-3
CASSLRKRHFYNEQFF,TGTGCCAGCAGCTTGAGAAAGCGCCACTTCTACAATGAGCAGTTCTTC,few,16,TRBV5-4,NA,TRBJ2-1
CASSIFQGNTGELFF,TGTGCCAGTAGTATCTTCCAGGGGAACACCGGGGAGCTGTTTTTT,NA,15,TRBV19,NA,TRBJ2-2
CASSPGDSSYEQYF,TGTGCCAGCAGCCCCGGGGACAGCTCCTACGAGCAGTACTTC,NA,14,TRBV11-2,TRBD1,TRBJ2-7
CASTPARYKPQHF,TGTGCCAGCACCCCCGCGCGGTATAAGCCCCAGCATTTT,few,13,TRBV2,NA,TRBJ1-5
CASMISGRFREQYF,TGTGCCAGCATGATAAGCGGGAGGTTCCGCGAGCAGTACTTC,few,14,TRBV11-2,TRBD2,TRBJ2-7
CASSLGGGQAQTQYF,TGTGCCAGCAGCTTAGGGGGTGGACAGGCCCAGACCCAGTACTTC,NA,15,TRBV7-7,TRBD1,TRBJ2-5